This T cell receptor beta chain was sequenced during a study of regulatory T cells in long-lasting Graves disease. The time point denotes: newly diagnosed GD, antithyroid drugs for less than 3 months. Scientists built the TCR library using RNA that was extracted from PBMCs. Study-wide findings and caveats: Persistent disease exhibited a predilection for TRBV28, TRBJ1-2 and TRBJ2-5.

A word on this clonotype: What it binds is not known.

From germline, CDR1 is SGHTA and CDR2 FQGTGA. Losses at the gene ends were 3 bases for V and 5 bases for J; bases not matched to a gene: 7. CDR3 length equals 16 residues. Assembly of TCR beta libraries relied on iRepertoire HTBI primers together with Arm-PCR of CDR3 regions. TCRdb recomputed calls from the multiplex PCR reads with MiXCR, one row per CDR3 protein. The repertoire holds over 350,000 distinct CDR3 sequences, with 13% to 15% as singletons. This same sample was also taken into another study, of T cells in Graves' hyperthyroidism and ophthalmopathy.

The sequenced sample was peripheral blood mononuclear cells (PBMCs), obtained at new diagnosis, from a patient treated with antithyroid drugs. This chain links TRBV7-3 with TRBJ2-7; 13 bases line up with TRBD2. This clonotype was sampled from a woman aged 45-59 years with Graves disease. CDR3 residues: CASSLGLAGPLDEQYF. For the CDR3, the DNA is TGTGCCAGCAGCTTGGGACTAGCGGGACCCCTTGACGAGCAGTACTTC.